The rows below give T cell receptor beta chains drawn from one sample of a study of blood T cells in healthy people across ages. Using its own MiXCR run on the 5' RACE reads, TCRdb lists one record per CDR3 protein. The profile shows about 500,000 distinct CDR3 sequences, approximately 25% of them singletons. These same records also appear under a second study, on T cells of mothers and their children.

Specimen: blood. The receptors were sampled from a boy between 10 and 17 years old in good health. Each CDR3 is given with its conserved first and last residue. Fields, in order: J gene, D gene, V gene, clone size, CDR3 protein, CDR3 DNA. A D gene is named only where the DNA matches it firmly. The size entry is marked missing in some rows and otherwise reads once, few, many or a size class.

j_gene: TRBJ2-7; d_gene: TRBD1; v_gene: TRBV7-9; abundance: NA; CDR3aa: CASSHHRGAYEQYF; CDR3nt: TGTGCCAGCAGCCACCACAGGGGAGCCTACGAGCAGTACTTC
j_gene: TRBJ2-5; d_gene: TRBD1; v_gene: TRBV5-1; abundance: NA; CDR3aa: CASSRQGKDLGQYF; CDR3nt: TGCGCCAGTAGTCGACAGGGGAAAGATTTGGGGCAGTACTTC
j_gene: TRBJ2-3; d_gene: TRBD2; v_gene: TRBV28; abundance: few; CDR3aa: CASNHPSGGSPDTQYF; CDR3nt: TGTGCCAGCAATCATCCTAGCGGGGGGTCCCCGGATACGCAGTATTTT
j_gene: TRBJ1-5; d_gene: TRBD1; v_gene: TRBV6-2/TRBV6-3; abundance: NA; CDR3aa: CASGRQGAGNQPQHF; CDR3nt: TGTGCCAGCGGAAGACAGGGGGCTGGCAATCAGCCCCAGCATTTT
j_gene: TRBJ1-1; d_gene: NA; v_gene: TRBV9; abundance: few; CDR3aa: CASSVEWGAGTEAFF; CDR3nt: TGTGCCAGCAGCGTAGAATGGGGGGCTGGCACTGAAGCTTTCTTT
j_gene: TRBJ1-2; d_gene: TRBD1; v_gene: TRBV4-1; abundance: NA; CDR3aa: CASSHVDRATTFNYGYTF; CDR3nt: TGCGCCAGCAGCCACGTCGACAGGGCCACTACCTTCAACTATGGCTACACCTTC
j_gene: TRBJ2-3; d_gene: TRBD2; v_gene: TRBV3-1; abundance: few; CDR3aa: CASSRRLAGSMSTDTQYF; CDR3nt: TGTGCCAGCAGCCGCCGCCTAGCGGGGTCTATGAGCACAGATACGCAGTATTTT
j_gene: TRBJ2-3; d_gene: TRBD2; v_gene: TRBV20-1; abundance: NA; CDR3aa: CSAPTQTSGYTDTQYF; CDR3nt: TGCAGTGCTCCGACCCAGACTAGCGGCTACACAGATACGCAGTATTTT
j_gene: TRBJ1-4; d_gene: TRBD1; v_gene: TRBV12-3/TRBV12-4; abundance: few; CDR3aa: CASSLSSQGAEKLFF; CDR3nt: TGTGCCAGCAGTTTAAGTTCACAGGGGGCCGAAAAACTGTTTTTT
j_gene: TRBJ2-3; d_gene: NA; v_gene: TRBV7-9; abundance: NA; CDR3aa: CASSSNRGPDTQYF; CDR3nt: TGTGCCAGCAGCTCAAATCGGGGACCAGACACGCAGTATTTT
j_gene: TRBJ2-1; d_gene: TRBD2; v_gene: TRBV7-9; abundance: few; CDR3aa: CASSILAGVLQFF; CDR3nt: TGTGCCAGCAGCATACTAGCGGGAGTATTGCAGTTCTTC
j_gene: TRBJ1-2; d_gene: NA; v_gene: TRBV9; abundance: few; CDR3aa: CASSPSSGYAYGYTF; CDR3nt: TGTGCCAGCAGCCCGAGTTCGGGATACGCCTATGGCTACACCTTC
j_gene: TRBJ2-1; d_gene: TRBD2; v_gene: TRBV28; abundance: few; CDR3aa: CASSLIGASGVYNEQFF; CDR3nt: TGTGCCAGCAGTTTAATTGGGGCTAGCGGAGTCTACAATGAGCAGTTCTTC
j_gene: TRBJ1-2; d_gene: NA; v_gene: TRBV9; abundance: NA; CDR3aa: CASSVGVQIGYGYTF; CDR3nt: TGTGCCAGCAGCGTAGGTGTACAGATAGGCTATGGCTACACCTTC
j_gene: TRBJ2-1; d_gene: NA; v_gene: TRBV6-6; abundance: NA; CDR3aa: CANSYTGSEQFF; CDR3nt: TGTGCCAACAGTTATACGGGGAGTGAGCAGTTCTTC
j_gene: TRBJ1-2; d_gene: NA; v_gene: TRBV14; abundance: once; CDR3aa: CASSQVAPGLSYTF; CDR3nt: TGTGCCAGCAGCCAAGTTGCGCCAGGGTTGAGCTACACCTTC
j_gene: TRBJ2-7; d_gene: NA; v_gene: TRBV5-5; abundance: NA; CDR3aa: CASSPGVGPYEQYF; CDR3nt: TGTGCCAGCAGCCCGGGGGTGGGGCCCTACGAGCAGTACTTC
j_gene: TRBJ1-5; d_gene: NA; v_gene: TRBV5-5; abundance: many; CDR3aa: CASSLVGFPGQPQHF; CDR3nt: TGTGCCAGCAGCTTGGTCGGTTTCCCCGGTCAGCCCCAGCATTTT
j_gene: TRBJ1-5; d_gene: NA; v_gene: TRBV7-2; abundance: few; CDR3aa: CASSLAGGNSNQPQHF; CDR3nt: TGTGCCAGCAGCTTAGCGGGTGGGAATAGCAATCAGCCCCAGCATTTT
j_gene: TRBJ2-2; d_gene: NA; v_gene: TRBV2; abundance: NA; CDR3aa: CASSEATSTGELFF; CDR3nt: TGTGCCAGCAGTGAAGCAACTAGCACCGGGGAGCTGTTTTTT
j_gene: TRBJ1-5; d_gene: TRBD1; v_gene: TRBV29-1; abundance: few; CDR3aa: CSVGTGAFPQPQHF; CDR3nt: TGCAGCGTTGGGACAGGGGCTTTTCCTCAGCCCCAGCATTTT
j_gene: TRBJ1-5; d_gene: TRBD1; v_gene: TRBV4-3; abundance: few; CDR3aa: CASSQGTGTTDSNQPQHF; CDR3nt: TGCGCCAGCAGCCAAGGGACAGGGACAACCGATAGCAATCAGCCCCAGCATTTT
j_gene: TRBJ2-7; d_gene: NA; v_gene: TRBV2; abundance: few; CDR3aa: CASTLNRAGEQYF; CDR3nt: TGTGCCAGCACCCTCAACAGGGCCGGCGAGCAGTACTTC
j_gene: TRBJ2-4; d_gene: TRBD2; v_gene: TRBV6-6; abundance: NA; CDR3aa: CASTQRAQREGCLTIQYF; CDR3nt: TGTGCCAGCACCCAAAGGGCCCAACGGGAGGGCTGCCTTACCATTCAGTACTTC
j_gene: TRBJ2-3; d_gene: TRBD2; v_gene: TRBV11-2; abundance: NA; CDR3aa: CASSLGVGSGISDTQYF; CDR3nt: TGTGCCAGCAGCTTAGGAGTGGGTAGCGGGATCAGCGATACGCAGTATTTT
j_gene: TRBJ1-3; d_gene: NA; v_gene: TRBV12-3/TRBV12-4; abundance: few; CDR3aa: CASSLSPLGSGNTIYF; CDR3nt: TGTGCCAGCAGTTTATCCCCTCTTGGGTCTGGAAACACCATATATTTT
j_gene: TRBJ2-1; d_gene: NA; v_gene: TRBV4-3; abundance: NA; CDR3aa: CASGQGVRDEQFF; CDR3nt: TGCGCCAGCGGCCAAGGCGTTAGGGATGAGCAGTTCTTC
j_gene: TRBJ1-2; d_gene: NA; v_gene: TRBV28; abundance: NA; CDR3aa: CASRKPGRRHYGYTF; CDR3nt: TGTGCCAGCAGAAAACCGGGACGCCGACACTATGGCTACACCTTC
j_gene: TRBJ2-7; d_gene: NA; v_gene: TRBV4-3; abundance: NA; CDR3aa: CASSQDRPHYLSYEQYF; CDR3nt: TGCGCCAGCAGCCAAGATCGTCCGCATTATCTCTCCTACGAGCAGTACTTC
j_gene: TRBJ2-7; d_gene: TRBD1; v_gene: TRBV27; abundance: few; CDR3aa: CASSWAGGKYEQYF; CDR3nt: TGTGCCAGCAGTTGGGCAGGGGGAAAATACGAGCAGTACTTC
j_gene: TRBJ2-5; d_gene: TRBD2; v_gene: TRBV7-2; abundance: NA; CDR3aa: CASSSRLAGGPKETQYF; CDR3nt: TGTGCCAGCAGCTCCAGACTAGCGGGGGGCCCAAAAGAGACCCAGTACTTC
j_gene: TRBJ1-5; d_gene: NA; v_gene: TRBV5-1; abundance: many; CDR3aa: CASSLDSSGVQPQHF; CDR3nt: TGCGCCAGCAGCTTGGATTCTTCGGGGGTTCAGCCCCAGCATTTT
j_gene: TRBJ2-7; d_gene: TRBD1; v_gene: TRBV4-3; abundance: NA; CDR3aa: CASSQDVSDREGSSYEQYF; CDR3nt: TGCGCCAGCAGCCAAGATGTATCGGACAGGGAAGGGAGCTCCTACGAGCAGTACTTC
j_gene: TRBJ1-6; d_gene: NA; v_gene: TRBV7-9; abundance: NA; CDR3aa: CASSFGRSNSPLHF; CDR3nt: TGTGCCAGCAGCTTCGGACGGAGTAATTCACCCCTCCACTTT
j_gene: TRBJ2-3; d_gene: NA; v_gene: TRBV7-9; abundance: NA; CDR3aa: CASSLGRYSTDTQYF; CDR3nt: TGTGCCAGCAGCTTAGGTCGTTATTCCACAGATACGCAGTATTTT
j_gene: TRBJ2-5; d_gene: TRBD1; v_gene: TRBV9; abundance: NA; CDR3aa: CASSVGMGTGQETQYF; CDR3nt: TGTGCCAGCAGCGTGGGGATGGGGACAGGTCAAGAGACCCAGTACTTC
j_gene: TRBJ2-7; d_gene: TRBD2; v_gene: TRBV4-3; abundance: NA; CDR3aa: CASSQAYRDYDYEQYF; CDR3nt: TGCGCCAGCAGCCAAGCGTACCGGGACTACGACTACGAGCAGTACTTC
j_gene: TRBJ2-3; d_gene: NA; v_gene: TRBV4-3; abundance: few; CDR3aa: CASSQSQGSSTDTQYF; CDR3nt: TGCGCCAGCAGCCAAAGTCAGGGGTCTAGCACAGATACGCAGTATTTT
j_gene: TRBJ2-3; d_gene: TRBD2; v_gene: TRBV7-9; abundance: once; CDR3aa: CASRTTSGGTDTQYF; CDR3nt: TGTGCCAGCAGAACAACTAGCGGGGGGACAGATACGCAGTATTTT
j_gene: TRBJ2-7; d_gene: NA; v_gene: TRBV4-1; abundance: many; CDR3aa: CASSHRKGLAQWGEQYF; CDR3nt: TGCGCCAGCAGCCATCGAAAGGGGCTAGCGCAATGGGGCGAGCAGTACTTC
j_gene: TRBJ2-1; d_gene: TRBD1; v_gene: TRBV9; abundance: NA; CDR3aa: CASSEGTGDSYNEQFF; CDR3nt: TGTGCCAGCAGCGAGGGGACAGGGGACTCCTACAATGAGCAGTTCTTC
j_gene: TRBJ1-2; d_gene: NA; v_gene: TRBV30; abundance: NA; CDR3aa: CAWSVGKPHYGYTF; CDR3nt: TGTGCCTGGAGTGTAGGCAAGCCCCACTATGGCTACACCTTC
j_gene: TRBJ2-5; d_gene: TRBD2; v_gene: TRBV6-5; abundance: few; CDR3aa: CASSLGLAGSQYF; CDR3nt: TGTGCCAGCAGTCTGGGACTAGCCGGGTCCCAGTACTTC
j_gene: TRBJ2-2; d_gene: TRBD2; v_gene: TRBV7-9; abundance: NA; CDR3aa: CASSESSGRRPGELFF; CDR3nt: TGTGCCAGCAGCGAGAGTAGCGGGAGACGGCCCGGGGAGCTGTTTTTT
j_gene: TRBJ2-5; d_gene: NA; v_gene: TRBV7-9; abundance: NA; CDR3aa: CASSRDAGSQETQYF; CDR3nt: TGTGCCAGCAGCCGGGACGCGGGATCTCAAGAGACCCAGTACTTC
j_gene: TRBJ1-4; d_gene: TRBD1; v_gene: TRBV4-3; abundance: few; CDR3aa: CASSQVKGHRGKEKLFF; CDR3nt: TGCGCCAGCAGCCAAGTAAAGGGCCACAGGGGGAAGGAAAAACTGTTTTTT
j_gene: TRBJ2-3; d_gene: NA; v_gene: TRBV12-3/TRBV12-4; abundance: NA; CDR3aa: CASSPLRGAGDTQYF; CDR3nt: TGTGCCAGCAGTCCTCTCCGGGGGGCCGGGGATACGCAGTATTTT
j_gene: TRBJ1-2; d_gene: TRBD1; v_gene: TRBV12-3/TRBV12-4; abundance: NA; CDR3aa: CASSSRDRVGYTF; CDR3nt: TGTGCCAGCAGTTCCCGTGACAGGGTGGGCTACACCTTC
j_gene: TRBJ2-5; d_gene: NA; v_gene: TRBV5-1; abundance: NA; CDR3aa: CASSLSLGGPETQYF; CDR3nt: TGCGCCAGCAGCTTGAGTTTGGGAGGCCCAGAGACCCAGTACTTC
j_gene: TRBJ1-1; d_gene: NA; v_gene: TRBV4-3; abundance: few; CDR3aa: CASSQERGLVTEAFF; CDR3nt: TGCGCCAGTAGCCAAGAACGGGGGCTGGTCACTGAAGCTTTCTTT
j_gene: TRBJ2-7; d_gene: TRBD2; v_gene: TRBV7-2; abundance: NA; CDR3aa: CASSLEGLAGVYEQYF; CDR3nt: TGTGCCAGCAGCTTGGAGGGACTAGCGGGAGTATACGAGCAGTACTTC